This T cell receptor (beta chain) was retrieved from a study of blood T cells in healthy people across ages (dated by TCRdb to the mid-2010s). At the level of the whole study: In model experiments, template switching captured about one uniquely barcoded TCR beta cDNA molecule for every two T cells. Donors were grouped into four age groups: young (average roughly 17 years), middle-aged (roughly 37), aged (around 60) and long-lived (about 89). Using deep sequencing normalized with unique cDNA molecular identifiers, the study measured how TCR beta repertoire diversity changes with age. The study analyzed two additional independent replicas of 1 million unique cDNA reads from the same blood draw for two donors, one aged 18 to 29 and one aged 80 or older. To avoid experimental bias, donors of different ages were distributed randomly across sequencing lanes.

The approximately 39 donors, aged about 6 to 100 years, were systemically healthy Caucasian individuals from Russia. Each donor gave about 9.2 milliliters of peripheral blood, drawn into EDTA-treated Vacutainer tubes. Ficoll-Paque density-gradient centrifugation was used to isolate PBMCs, with at least 7 million per sample. Trizol reagent was used to extract total RNA from PBMCs, with at least 6 micrograms per sample. Naive CD45RAhigh/CD27high T cell percentages were measured by flow cytometry on a PBMC aliquot from every donor. Broad study findings and their caveats: Compared with the aged group, more naive CD4+ T cells, fewer expanded clones and increased TCR diversity were shown by the long-lived group, suggesting age selection. Bulk unsorted PBMC profiling prevented conclusive comparison of naive and antigen-experienced compartments. Donor CMV infection status was unknown, potentially confounding age-related changes in expanded clonotypes. The percentage of naive T cells measured by flow cytometry correlated strongly with observed TCR beta diversity. Total diversity estimates from one million sequenced T cells were considered lower bounds and underestimates. As age increased, observed TCR beta diversity per million T cells dropped in a roughly linear way, and a significant reduction was already evident by age about 36.

The CDR3 covers 16 residues, taking in both the cysteine and the phenylalanine. Of all the DNA, just the CDR3 is kept, 48 bases in frame from base 1. Trimming removed 2 bases from V and 2 bases from J, leaving 15 bases between the germline ends. As encoded in the germline V gene (reference sequence), CDR1 is LGHDT while CDR2 is YNNKEL. The library was produced with 5' RACE. TCRdb lists the instrument as Illumina HiSeq 2500. A second roughly 7 to 11 cycle PCR used a sample-barcoded 5' primer and a J-beta primer mix. A template-switch 5' adaptor carrying 12 random nucleotides introduced a unique molecular identifier onto each TCR beta cDNA molecule. Each sample yielded at least 3 million CDR3-containing paired-end reads. First-strand cDNA was synthesized from all RNA with the Mint cDNA synthesis kit, primed by a TRBC-specific oligonucleotide. After uracil-DNA glycosylase treatment, a first 18-cycle PCR used universal primers M1SS and BC2_uni_R on all cDNA. In the paper's pipeline: Normalization of each sample was performed by random selection of 1 million high-quality reads, each carrying a distinct molecular identifier. Reads with shared molecular identifiers were discarded instead of being binned into consensus sequences. MiTCR, run with a Q25 quality threshold and the strictest error-elimination algorithm, handled CDR3 identification, clonotype clustering and error correction. A nonparametric unseen species model with Euler transformation was used to estimate a lower bound on total TCR beta diversity. In TCRdb, the public reads were trimmed at Q25 with fastp and aligned with MiXCR, with productive beta chains retained. CDR3 protein sequences are deduplicated, and each keeps its most common genes and DNA. The V and J calls come from TCRdb's annotation, not from the publication. For this sample the table gives some 1.4 million distinct CDR3 sequences, of which approximately 38% were detected only once. Clones ranked in the top ten supply approximately 7.9% of the sample.

As to this clonotype: The antigen it binds to is not known. Base qualities were left out, and no much larger clone turns up one base away.

The sample comprised blood. The chain joins TRBV3-1 to TRBJ2-5, with TRBD2 as a weak D call on 5 bases. This TCR was recovered from a woman aged 18-35 years in good health. CDR3 sequence: CASSQSIDGEQETQYF. The nucleotide sequence reads as follows: TGTGCCAGCAGCCAATCAATCGACGGGGAACAAGAGACCCAGTACTTC.